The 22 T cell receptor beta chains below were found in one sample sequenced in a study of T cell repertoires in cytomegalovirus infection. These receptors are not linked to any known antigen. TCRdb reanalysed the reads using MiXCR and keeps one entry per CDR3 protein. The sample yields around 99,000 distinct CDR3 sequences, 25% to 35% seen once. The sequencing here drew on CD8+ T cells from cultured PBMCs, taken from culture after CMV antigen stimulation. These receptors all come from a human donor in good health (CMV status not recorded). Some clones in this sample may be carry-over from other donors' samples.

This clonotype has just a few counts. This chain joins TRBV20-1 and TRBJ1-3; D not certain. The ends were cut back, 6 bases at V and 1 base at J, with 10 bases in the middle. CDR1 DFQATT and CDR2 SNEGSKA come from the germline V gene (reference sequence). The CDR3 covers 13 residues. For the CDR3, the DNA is TGCAGTGCCCGGGAGGTTTCTGGAAACACCATATATTTT. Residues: CSAREVSGNTIYF.

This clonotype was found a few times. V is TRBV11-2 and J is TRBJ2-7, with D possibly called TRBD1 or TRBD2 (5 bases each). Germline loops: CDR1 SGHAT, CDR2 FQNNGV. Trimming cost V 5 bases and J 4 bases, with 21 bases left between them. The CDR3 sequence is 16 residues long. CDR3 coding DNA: TGTGCCAGCAGCCCTGGGGACCGCCAAGGGTATTACGAGCAGTACTTC. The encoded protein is CASSPGDRQGYYEQYF.

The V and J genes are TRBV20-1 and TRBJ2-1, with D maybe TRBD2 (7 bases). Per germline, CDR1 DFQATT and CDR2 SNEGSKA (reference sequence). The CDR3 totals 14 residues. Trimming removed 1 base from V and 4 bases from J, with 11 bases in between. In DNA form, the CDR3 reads TGCAGTGCTAGAGCGGGGGGCAGATACAATGAGCAGTTCTTC. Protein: CSARAGGRYNEQFF.

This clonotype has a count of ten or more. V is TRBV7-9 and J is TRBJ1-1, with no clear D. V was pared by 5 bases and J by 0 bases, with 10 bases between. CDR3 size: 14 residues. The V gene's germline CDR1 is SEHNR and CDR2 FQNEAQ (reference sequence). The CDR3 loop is CASSPYGLNTEAFF. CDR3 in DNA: TGTGCCAGCAGCCCATACGGCCTGAACACTGAAGCTTTCTTT.

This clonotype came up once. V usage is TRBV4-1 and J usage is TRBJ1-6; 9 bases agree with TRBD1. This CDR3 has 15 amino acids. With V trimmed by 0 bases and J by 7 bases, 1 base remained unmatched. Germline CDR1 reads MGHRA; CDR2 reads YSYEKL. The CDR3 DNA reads TGCGCCAGCAGCCAAGAAGGGACAGGGAATTCACCCCTCCACTTT. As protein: CASSQEGTGNSPLHF.

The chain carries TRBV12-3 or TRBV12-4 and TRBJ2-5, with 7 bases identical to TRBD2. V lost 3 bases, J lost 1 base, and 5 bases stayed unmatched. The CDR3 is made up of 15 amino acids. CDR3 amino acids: CASSFSGGFQETQYF. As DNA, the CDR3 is TGTGCCAGCAGTTTTTCCGGGGGGTTCCAAGAGACCCAGTACTTC.

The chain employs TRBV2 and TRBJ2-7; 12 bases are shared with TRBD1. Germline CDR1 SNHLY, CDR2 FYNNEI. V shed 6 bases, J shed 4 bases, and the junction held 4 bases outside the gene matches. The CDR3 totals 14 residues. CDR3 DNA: TGTGCCAGCAGAGGGACAGGGGGCCTATACGAGCAGTACTTC. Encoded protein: CASRGTGGLYEQYF.

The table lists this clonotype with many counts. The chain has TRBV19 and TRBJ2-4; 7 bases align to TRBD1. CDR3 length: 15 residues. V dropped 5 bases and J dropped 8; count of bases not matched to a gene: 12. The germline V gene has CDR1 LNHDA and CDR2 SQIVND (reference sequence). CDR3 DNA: TGTGCCAGTAGTCCCCTTGACAGGGCGGAGGACATTCAGTACTTC. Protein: CASSPLDRAEDIQYF.

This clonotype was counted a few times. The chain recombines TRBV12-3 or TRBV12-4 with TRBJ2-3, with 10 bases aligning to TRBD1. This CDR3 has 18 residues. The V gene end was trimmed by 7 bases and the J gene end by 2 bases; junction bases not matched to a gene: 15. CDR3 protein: CASTPPPGQGGYTDTQYF. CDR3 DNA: TGTGCCAGCACCCCCCCGCCCGGACAGGGGGGATACACAGATACGCAGTATTTT.

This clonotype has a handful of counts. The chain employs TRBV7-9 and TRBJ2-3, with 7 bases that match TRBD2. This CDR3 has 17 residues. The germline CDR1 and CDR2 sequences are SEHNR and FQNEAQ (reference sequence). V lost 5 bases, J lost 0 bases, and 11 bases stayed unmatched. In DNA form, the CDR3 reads TGTGCCAGCAGCCCACGATTGCGCGGGGGAAGCACAGATACGCAGTATTTT. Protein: CASSPRLRGGSTDTQYF.

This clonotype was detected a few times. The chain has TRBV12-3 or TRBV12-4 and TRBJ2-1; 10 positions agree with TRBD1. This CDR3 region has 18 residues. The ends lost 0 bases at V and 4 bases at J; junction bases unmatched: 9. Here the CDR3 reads CASSLARGQGSGYNEQFF. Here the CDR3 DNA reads TGTGCCAGCAGTTTAGCGCGGGGACAGGGGAGTGGGTACAATGAGCAGTTCTTC.

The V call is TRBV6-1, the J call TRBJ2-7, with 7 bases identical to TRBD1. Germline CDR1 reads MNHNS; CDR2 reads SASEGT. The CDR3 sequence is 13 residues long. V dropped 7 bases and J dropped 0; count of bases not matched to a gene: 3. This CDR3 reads CASTHRGSYEQYF. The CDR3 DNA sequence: TGTGCCAGCACTCACAGGGGCTCCTACGAGCAGTACTTC.

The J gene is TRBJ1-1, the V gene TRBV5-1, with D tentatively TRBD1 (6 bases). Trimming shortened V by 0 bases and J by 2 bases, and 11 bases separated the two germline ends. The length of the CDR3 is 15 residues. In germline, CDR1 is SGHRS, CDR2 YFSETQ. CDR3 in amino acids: CASSLEGGGNTEAFF. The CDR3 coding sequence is TGCGCCAGCAGCTTGGAAGGGGGAGGAAACACTGAAGCTTTCTTT.

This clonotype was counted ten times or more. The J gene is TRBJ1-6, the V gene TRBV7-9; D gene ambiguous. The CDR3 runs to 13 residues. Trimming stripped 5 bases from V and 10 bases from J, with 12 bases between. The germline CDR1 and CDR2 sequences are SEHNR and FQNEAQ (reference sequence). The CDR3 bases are TGTGCCAGCAGCCTGCCCGGGCGATCACCCCTCCACTTT. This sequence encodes CASSLPGRSPLHF.

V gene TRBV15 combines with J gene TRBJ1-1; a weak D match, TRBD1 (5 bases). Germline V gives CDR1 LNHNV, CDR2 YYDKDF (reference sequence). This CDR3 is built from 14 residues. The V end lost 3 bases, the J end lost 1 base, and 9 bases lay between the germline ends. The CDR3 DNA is TGTGCCACCAGCAGCCGTGGGGGGAACACTGAAGCTTTCTTT. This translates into CATSSRGGNTEAFF.

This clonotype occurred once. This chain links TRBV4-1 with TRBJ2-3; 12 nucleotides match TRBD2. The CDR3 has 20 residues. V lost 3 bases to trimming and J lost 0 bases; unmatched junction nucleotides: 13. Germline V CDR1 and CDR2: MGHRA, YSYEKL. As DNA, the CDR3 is TGCGCCAGCAGCCAGGACCCGGGACTAGCGGGTCAAATAAGCACAGATACGCAGTATTTT. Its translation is CASSQDPGLAGQISTDTQYF.

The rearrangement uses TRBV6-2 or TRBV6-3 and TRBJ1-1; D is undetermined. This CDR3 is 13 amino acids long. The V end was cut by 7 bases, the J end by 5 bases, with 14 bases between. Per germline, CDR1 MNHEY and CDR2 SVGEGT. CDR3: CASTKLLRTEAFF. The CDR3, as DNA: TGTGCCAGCACCAAACTTTTAAGGACTGAAGCTTTCTTT.

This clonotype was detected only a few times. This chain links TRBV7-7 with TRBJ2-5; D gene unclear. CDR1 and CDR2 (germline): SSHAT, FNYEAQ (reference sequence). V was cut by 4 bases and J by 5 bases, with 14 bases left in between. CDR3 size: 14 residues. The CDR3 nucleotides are TGTGCCAGCAGCTCCGACGGAGTCGCGGAGACCCAGTACTTC. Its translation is CASSSDGVAETQYF.

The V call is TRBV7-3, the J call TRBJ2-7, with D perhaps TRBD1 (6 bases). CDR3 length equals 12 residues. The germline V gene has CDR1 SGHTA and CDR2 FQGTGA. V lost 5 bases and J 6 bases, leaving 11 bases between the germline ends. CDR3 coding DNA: TGTGCCAGCAGCCGGGACAACGGCGAGCAGTACTTC. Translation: CASSRDNGEQYF.

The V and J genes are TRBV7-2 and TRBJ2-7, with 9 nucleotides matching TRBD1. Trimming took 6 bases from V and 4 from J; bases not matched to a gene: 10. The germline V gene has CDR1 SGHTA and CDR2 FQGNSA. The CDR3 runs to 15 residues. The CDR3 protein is CASSQTPGQGYEQYF. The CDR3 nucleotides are TGTGCCAGCAGTCAAACACCGGGACAGGGATACGAGCAGTACTTC. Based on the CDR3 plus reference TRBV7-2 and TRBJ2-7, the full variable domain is GAGVSQSPSNKVTEKGKDVELRCDPISGHTALYWYRQSLGQGLEFLIYFQGNSAPDKSGLPSDRFSAERTGGSVSTLTIQRTQQEDSAVYLCASSQTPGQGYEQYFGPGTRLTVT.

The CDR3 bases are TGTGCCAGCAGTGAAAGCCTAGCGGCCCTCCAAGAGACCCAGTACTTC. Its translation: CASSESLAALQETQYF. This rearrangement joins TRBV2 to TRBJ2-5, with 7 bases lining up with TRBD2. Germline values: CDR1 SNHLY, CDR2 FYNNEI. The CDR3 runs 16 residues. V lost 2 bases to trimming and J lost 1 base; unmatched junction nucleotides: 7.

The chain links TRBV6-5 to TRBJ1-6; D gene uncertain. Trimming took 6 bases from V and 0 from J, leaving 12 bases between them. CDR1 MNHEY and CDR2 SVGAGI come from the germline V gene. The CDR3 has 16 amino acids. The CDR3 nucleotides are TGTGCCAGCAGGCCCCCGGGAATCTCCTATAATTCACCCCTCCACTTT. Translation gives CASRPPGISYNSPLHF.